This TCR beta chain was retrieved from a study of T-cell memory formation after mild COVID-19. The V end was cut by 2 bases, the J end by 5 bases, with 13 bases between. CDR3 length: 14 amino acids. Germline CDR1 reads KGHSY; CDR2 reads FQNENV. TCRdb re-analysed the 5' RACE reads in MiXCR, keeping a single row per CDR3 protein. The sample includes over 120,000 distinct CDR3 sequences, approximately 6% of them seen just once. The sequence came from an adult woman who had mild COVID-19 (a few samples of this study predate the infection). Cell type and time point are not known. Input material: PBMCs or a T cell subset sorted from them (not recorded which). The chain links TRBV16 to TRBJ2-7; no reliable D call. CDR3 sequence (DNA): TGTGCCAGCAGCCAAAATGCTGTTGCCCACGAGCAGTACTTC. Its protein product is CASSQNAVAHEQYF.